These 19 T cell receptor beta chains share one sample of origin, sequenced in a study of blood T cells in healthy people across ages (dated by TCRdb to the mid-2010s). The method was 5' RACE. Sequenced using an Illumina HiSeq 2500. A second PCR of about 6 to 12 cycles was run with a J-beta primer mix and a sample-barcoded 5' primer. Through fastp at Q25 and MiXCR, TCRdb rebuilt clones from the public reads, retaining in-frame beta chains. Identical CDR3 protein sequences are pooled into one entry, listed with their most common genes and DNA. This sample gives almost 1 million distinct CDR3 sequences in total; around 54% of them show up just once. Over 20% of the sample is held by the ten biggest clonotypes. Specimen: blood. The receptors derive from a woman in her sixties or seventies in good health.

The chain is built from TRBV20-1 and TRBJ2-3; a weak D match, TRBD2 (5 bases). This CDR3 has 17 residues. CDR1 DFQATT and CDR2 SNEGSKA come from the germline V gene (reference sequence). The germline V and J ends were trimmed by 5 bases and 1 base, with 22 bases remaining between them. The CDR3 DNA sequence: TGCAGTGCTGGACGAAGGGAGACTCGATTAGGCACAGATACGCAGTATTTT. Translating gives CSAGRRETRLGTDTQYF.

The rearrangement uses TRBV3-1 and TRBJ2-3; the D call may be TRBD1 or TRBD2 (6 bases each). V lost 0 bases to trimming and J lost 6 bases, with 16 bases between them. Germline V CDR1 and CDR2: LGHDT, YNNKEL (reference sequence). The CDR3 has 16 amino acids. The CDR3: CASSQDPPGAQDTQYF. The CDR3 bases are TGTGCCAGCAGCCAAGATCCCCCGGGGGCGCAGGATACGCAGTATTTT.

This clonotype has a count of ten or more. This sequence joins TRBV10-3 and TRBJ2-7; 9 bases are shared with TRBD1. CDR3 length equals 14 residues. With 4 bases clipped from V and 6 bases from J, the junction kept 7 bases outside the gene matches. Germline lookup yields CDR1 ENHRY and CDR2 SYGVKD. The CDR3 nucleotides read TGTGCCATCAGTGCCGAGACAGGGGGGAGCGAGCAGTACTTC. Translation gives CAISAETGGSEQYF.

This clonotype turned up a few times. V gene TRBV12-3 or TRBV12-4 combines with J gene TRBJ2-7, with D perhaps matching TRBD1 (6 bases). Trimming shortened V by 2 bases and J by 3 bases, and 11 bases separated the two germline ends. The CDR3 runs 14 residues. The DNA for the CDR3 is TGTGCCAGCAGTTTAACAGGGAGAGGCTACGAGCAGTACTTC. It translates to CASSLTGRGYEQYF.

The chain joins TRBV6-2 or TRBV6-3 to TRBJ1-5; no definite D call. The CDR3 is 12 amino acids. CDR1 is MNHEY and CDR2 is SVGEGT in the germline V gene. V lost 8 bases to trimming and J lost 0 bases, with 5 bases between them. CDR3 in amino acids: CASANSNQPQHF. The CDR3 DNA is TGTGCCAGCGCCAATAGCAATCAGCCCCAGCATTTT.

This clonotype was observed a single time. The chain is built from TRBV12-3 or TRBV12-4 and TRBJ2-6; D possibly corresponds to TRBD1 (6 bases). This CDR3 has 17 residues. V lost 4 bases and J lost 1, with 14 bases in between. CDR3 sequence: CASSYPGVWSGANVLTF. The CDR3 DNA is TGTGCCAGCAGTTATCCAGGGGTCTGGTCTGGGGCCAACGTCCTGACTTTC.

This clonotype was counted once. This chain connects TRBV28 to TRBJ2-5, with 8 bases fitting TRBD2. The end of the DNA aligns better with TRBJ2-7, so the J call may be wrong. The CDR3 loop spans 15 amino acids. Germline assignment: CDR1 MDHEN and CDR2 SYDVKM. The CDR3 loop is CASSLAGGLNYEQYF. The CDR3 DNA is TGTGCCAGCAGTTTAGCGGGAGGACTAAATTACGAGCAGTACTTC.

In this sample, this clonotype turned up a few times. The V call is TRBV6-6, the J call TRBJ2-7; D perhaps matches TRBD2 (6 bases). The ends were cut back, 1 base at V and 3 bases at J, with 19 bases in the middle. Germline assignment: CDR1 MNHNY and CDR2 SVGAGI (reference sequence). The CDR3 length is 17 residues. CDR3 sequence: CASSYLQVAGNFYEQYF. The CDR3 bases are TGTGCCAGCAGTTACTTACAAGTCGCGGGAAACTTCTACGAGCAGTACTTC.

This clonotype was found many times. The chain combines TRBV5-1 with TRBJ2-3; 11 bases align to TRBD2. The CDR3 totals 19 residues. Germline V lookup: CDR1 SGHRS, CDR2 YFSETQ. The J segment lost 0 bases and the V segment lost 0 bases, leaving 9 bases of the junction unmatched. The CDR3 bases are TGCGCCAGCAGCTTGGCCCCCCCCGGGACTAGCGGAAGCACAGATACGCAGTATTTT. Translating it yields CASSLAPPGTSGSTDTQYF.

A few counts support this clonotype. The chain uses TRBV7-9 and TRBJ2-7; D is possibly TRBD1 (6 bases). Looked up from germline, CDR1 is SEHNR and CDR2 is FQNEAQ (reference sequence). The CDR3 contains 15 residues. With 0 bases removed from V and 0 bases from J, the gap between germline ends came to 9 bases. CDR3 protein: CASSLARDISYEQYF. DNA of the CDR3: TGTGCCAGCAGCTTAGCTCGGGACATCTCCTACGAGCAGTACTTC.

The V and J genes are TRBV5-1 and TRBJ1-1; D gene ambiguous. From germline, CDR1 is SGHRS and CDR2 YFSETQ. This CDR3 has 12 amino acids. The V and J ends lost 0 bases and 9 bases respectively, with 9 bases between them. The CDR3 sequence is CASSLEGRKAFF. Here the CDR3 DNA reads TGCGCCAGCAGCTTGGAGGGTCGGAAAGCTTTCTTT. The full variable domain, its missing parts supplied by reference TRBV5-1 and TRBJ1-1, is KAGVTQTPRYLIKTRGQQVTLSCSPISGHRSVSWYQQTPGQGLQFLFEYFSETQRNKGNFPGRFSGRQFSNSRSEMNVSTLELGDSALYLCASSLEGRKAFFGQGTRLTVV.

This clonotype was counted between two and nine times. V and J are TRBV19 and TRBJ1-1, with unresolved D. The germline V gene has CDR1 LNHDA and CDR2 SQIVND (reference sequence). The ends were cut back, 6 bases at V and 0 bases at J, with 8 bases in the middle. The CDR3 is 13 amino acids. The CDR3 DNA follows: TGTGCCAGTAGGACCGGGTTGAACACTGAAGCTTTCTTT. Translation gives CASRTGLNTEAFF.

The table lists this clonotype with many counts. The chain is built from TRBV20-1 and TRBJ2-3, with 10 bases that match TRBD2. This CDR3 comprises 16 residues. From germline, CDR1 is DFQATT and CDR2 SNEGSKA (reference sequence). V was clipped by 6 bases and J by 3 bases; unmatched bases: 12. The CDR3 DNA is TGCAGTGCAAAGCCTCTAGCGGGAGTGAGTACAGATACGCAGTATTTT. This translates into CSAKPLAGVSTDTQYF.

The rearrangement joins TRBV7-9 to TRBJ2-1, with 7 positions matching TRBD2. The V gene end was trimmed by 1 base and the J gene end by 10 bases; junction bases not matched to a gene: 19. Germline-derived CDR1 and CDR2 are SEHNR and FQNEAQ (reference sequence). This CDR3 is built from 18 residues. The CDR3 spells CASSLEESLREPRKEQFF. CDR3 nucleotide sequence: TGTGCCAGCAGCTTAGAGGAAAGTTTGCGGGAGCCCCGTAAGGAGCAGTTCTTC.

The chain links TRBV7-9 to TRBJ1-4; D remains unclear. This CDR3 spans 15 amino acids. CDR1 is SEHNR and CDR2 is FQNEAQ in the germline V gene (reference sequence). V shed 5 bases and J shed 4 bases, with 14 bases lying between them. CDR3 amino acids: CASSLLGRLNEKLFF. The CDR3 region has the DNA TGTGCCAGCAGCCTATTAGGGCGTCTTAATGAAAAACTGTTTTTT.

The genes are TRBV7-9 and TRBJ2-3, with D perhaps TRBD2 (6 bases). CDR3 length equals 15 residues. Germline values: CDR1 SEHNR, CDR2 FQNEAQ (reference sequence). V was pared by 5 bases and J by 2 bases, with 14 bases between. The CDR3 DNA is TGTGCCAGCAGCAAGGAGGGGCGGCTCACAGATACGCAGTATTTT. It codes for CASSKEGRLTDTQYF.

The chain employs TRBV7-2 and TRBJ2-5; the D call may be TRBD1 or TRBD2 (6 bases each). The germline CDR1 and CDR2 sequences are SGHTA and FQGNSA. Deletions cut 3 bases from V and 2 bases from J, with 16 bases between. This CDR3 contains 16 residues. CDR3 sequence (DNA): TGTGCCAGCAGCTTCCGGATAGGGGGGAAGCAAGAGACCCAGTACTTC. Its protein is CASSFRIGGKQETQYF.

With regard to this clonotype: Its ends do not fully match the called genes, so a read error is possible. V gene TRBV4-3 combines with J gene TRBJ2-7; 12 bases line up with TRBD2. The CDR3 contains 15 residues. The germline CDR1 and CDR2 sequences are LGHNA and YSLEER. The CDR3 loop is CASGHGLAGSYEQYF. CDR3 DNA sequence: TGCGCCAGCGGCCACGGACTAGCGGGATCCTACGAGCAGTACTTC.

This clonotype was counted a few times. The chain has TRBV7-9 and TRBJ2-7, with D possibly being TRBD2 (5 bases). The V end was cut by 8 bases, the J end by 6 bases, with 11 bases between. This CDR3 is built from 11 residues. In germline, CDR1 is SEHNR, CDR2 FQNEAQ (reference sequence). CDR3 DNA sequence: TGTGCCAGCCGCTCAAGCGGCGAGCAGTACTTC. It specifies CASRSSGEQYF.